Sequencing of this T cell receptor beta chain was carried out in a study of blood T cells in healthy people across ages. Study-level findings and limits: While age rose, TCR beta diversity per million T cells dropped in a roughly linear way.

Worth noting for this clonotype: The antigen is unknown.

Every sample gave at least 5.5 micrograms of total RNA when it was extracted. Next came a second PCR, run for about 7 to 12 cycles, which used a sample-barcoded 5' primer along with a J-beta primer mix. MiXCR, run by TCRdb on the 5' RACE reads, gives a single entry per CDR3 protein. The repertoire holds roughly 1.5 million distinct CDR3 sequences, with 35% to 45% as singletons. V shed 4 bases and J shed 3 bases, with 16 bases lying between them. The CDR3 extends over 16 amino acids. Germline assignment: CDR1 MDHEN and CDR2 SYDVKM. This receptor was taken from a woman aged 18-29 years in good health. The V call is TRBV28, the J call TRBJ2-4, with no clear D. Source material: blood. The CDR3 here is CASSWPTGRGKNIQYF. The CDR3 DNA is TGTGCCAGCAGTTGGCCTACCGGGCGAGGCAAAAACATTCAGTACTTC.